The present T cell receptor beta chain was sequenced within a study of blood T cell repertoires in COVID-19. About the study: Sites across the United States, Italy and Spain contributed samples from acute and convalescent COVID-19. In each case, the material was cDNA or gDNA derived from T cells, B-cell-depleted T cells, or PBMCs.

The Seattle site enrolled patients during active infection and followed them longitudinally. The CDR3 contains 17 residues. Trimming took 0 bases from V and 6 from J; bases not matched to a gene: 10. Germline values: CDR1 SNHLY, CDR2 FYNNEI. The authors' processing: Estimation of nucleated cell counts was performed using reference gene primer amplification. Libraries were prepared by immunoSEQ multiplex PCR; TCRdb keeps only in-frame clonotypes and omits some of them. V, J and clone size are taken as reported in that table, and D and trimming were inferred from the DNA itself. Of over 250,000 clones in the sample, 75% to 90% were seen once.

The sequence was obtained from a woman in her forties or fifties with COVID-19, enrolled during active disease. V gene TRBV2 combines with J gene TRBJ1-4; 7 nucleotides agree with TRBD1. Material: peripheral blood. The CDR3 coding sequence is TGTGCCAGCAGTGAAGCAAGGGGGAGACAGGGTCATGAAAAACTGTTTTTT. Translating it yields CASSEARGRQGHEKLFF.